These T cell receptor beta chains were read from a single sample in a study of blood T cell repertoires in COVID-19. Sequencing used immunoSEQ multiplex PCR; TCRdb keeps in-frame clones, though not all of them. Of around 190,000 clones detected, 70% to 90% appear once; the ten largest clones hold 18%. Source material: peripheral blood. These receptor sequences come from a middle-aged man with COVID-19, enrolled during active disease. Both conserved end residues are part of each CDR3. The order of the fields is clone size, J gene, D gene, V gene, CDR3 DNA, CDR3 protein. A D gene is named only where the DNA matches it firmly. Rows may omit the clone size; those that give it use once, few, many or a size class.

>-|TRBJ1-5|TRBD1|TRBV6-5
TGTGCCAGCAGCCCAGGGACAGGCAATCAGCCCCAGCATTTT
CASSPGTGNQPQHF
>-|TRBJ1-3|-|TRBV19
TGTGCCAGTAGTATAGGAGGCCAATACTCTGGAAACACCATATATTTT
CASSIGGQYSGNTIYF
>-|TRBJ1-4|TRBD1|TRBV19
TGTGCCAGTAGTATAGGTCCCGGACAGGGGAGCGAAAAACTGTTTTTT
CASSIGPGQGSEKLFF
>-|TRBJ2-1|-|TRBV29-1
TGCAGCGTTGATGCCTCCAGGAGGTTCGATGAGCAGTTCTTC
CSVDASRRFDEQFF
>-|TRBJ1-2|-|TRBV24-1
TGTGCCACCAGTGATAGGAGGGCAGGCTACACCTTC
CATSDRRAGYTF
>-|TRBJ2-7|TRBD1|TRBV29-1
TGCAGCGTTGAAGGACAGGGGGCCTACGAGCAGTACTTC
CSVEGQGAYEQYF
>-|TRBJ1-1|-|TRBV28
TGTGCCAGCAGTTTACCCAGGAGGGCCCCCACTGAAGCTTTCTTT
CASSLPRRAPTEAFF
>-|TRBJ2-1|TRBD2|TRBV19
TGTGCCAGTATGGTAAGCGGGATTGATGAGCAGTTCTTC
CASMVSGIDEQFF
>many|TRBJ1-1|-|TRBV7-9
TGTGCCAGCAGCTTAACCGTACAGTATGAAGCTTTCTTT
CASSLTVQYEAFF
>-|TRBJ2-5|-|TRBV5-5
TGTGCCAGCAGCTTGGTCTTTAGCGGCCAAGAGACCCAGTACTTC
CASSLVFSGQETQYF
>once|TRBJ1-3|-|TRBV3-1/TRBV3-2
TGTGCCAGCAGCCCCTGGGCTGGCTCTGGAAACACCATATATTTT
CASSPWAGSGNTIYF
>few|TRBJ2-1|-|TRBV7-2
TGTGCCAGCAGCCTCGCGGCGGGGGCGAATGAGCAGTTCTTC
CASSLAAGANEQFF
>-|TRBJ2-3|TRBD2|TRBV7-3
TGTGCCAGCAGCCCGTACGGGACTAGCGGGGGTCGCACAGATACGCAGTATTTT
CASSPYGTSGGRTDTQYF
>-|TRBJ2-5|TRBD1|TRBV7-9
TGTGCCAGCAGCTTAGCTGGACAGGGAAGTATTGAGACCCAGTACTTC
CASSLAGQGSIETQYF
>-|TRBJ1-2|TRBD1|TRBV6-5
TGTGCCAGCAGTTACTCGGGGACAGGGAAGAGGAGAGGCTACACCTTC
CASSYSGTGKRRGYTF
>-|TRBJ2-7|-|TRBV27
TGTGCCAGCGCAGGGGACTCCTACGAGCAGTACTTC
CASAGDSYEQYF
>-|TRBJ2-1|TRBD1|TRBV6-4
TGTGCCAGCAGTGAGGGCAGGGGGAGCTACAATGAGCAGTTCTTC
CASSEGRGSYNEQFF
>-|TRBJ2-2|TRBD2|TRBV15
TGTGCCACCAGCAGAGTGCTAGCGGCTTACCCGAACACCGGGGAGCTGTTTTTT
CATSRVLAAYPNTGELFF
>-|TRBJ1-6|-|TRBV4-2
TGTGCCAGCAGCCCACCAGGCAGGGGCGATTCACCCCTCCACTTT
CASSPPGRGDSPLHF
>few|TRBJ1-2|-|TRBV6-4
TGTGCCAGCAGAAAAGCGGACAGAGACTATGGCTACACCTTC
CASRKADRDYGYTF
>-|TRBJ2-7|-|TRBV28
TGTGCCAGCAGTCCCGACGGGGGGCTAGGGTCTTACGAGCAGTACTTC
CASSPDGGLGSYEQYF
>-|TRBJ2-2|TRBD2|TRBV7-3
TGTGCCAGCAGCTTAATAGCGGGGAACACCGGGGAGCTGTTTTTT
CASSLIAGNTGELFF
>-|TRBJ2-2|TRBD2|TRBV30
TGTGCCTGGAGTGTACCAACGGCGGGGGATGTCGACACCGGGGAGCTGTTTTTT
CAWSVPTAGDVDTGELFF
>-|TRBJ1-6|-|TRBV27
TGTGCCAGCGGGGGAAGGGGGATGAATTCACCCCTCCACTTT
CASGGRGMNSPLHF
>-|TRBJ1-1|-|TRBV19
TGTGCCAGTAGTATAGGTCAGATGAACACTGAAGCTTTCTTT
CASSIGQMNTEAFF
>-|TRBJ2-6|TRBD1|TRBV23-1
TGCGCCAGCAGTCAACTCGACAGGGGGGGACCCAACTCTGGGGCCAACGTCCTGACTTTC
CASSQLDRGGPNSGANVLTF
>-|TRBJ2-2|-|TRBV19
TGTGCCAGTAGTAACCTGGACAGTCTTAACACCGGGGAGCTGTTTTTT
CASSNLDSLNTGELFF
>-|TRBJ2-1|-|TRBV25-1
TGTGCCAGCAGTGAGTGGGAGAGTGACGAGCAGTTCTTC
CASSEWESDEQFF
>-|TRBJ2-3|-|TRBV7-2
TGTGCCAGCAGCTCAAAGCGACAGTTCACAGATACGCAGTATTTT
CASSSKRQFTDTQYF
>few|TRBJ1-1|-|TRBV27
TGTGCCAGCAGTCCGGGAGGTAAGAACACTGAAGCTTTCTTT
CASSPGGKNTEAFF
>-|TRBJ1-3|-|TRBV2
TGTGCCAGCAGCGCCACCCGGACAGCCGGAAACACCATATATTTT
CASSATRTAGNTIYF
>-|TRBJ2-6|TRBD2|TRBV9
TGTGCCAGCAGCTCAGAGGGAGGAGGACTAGCGGGGGGCCCCCCTGGGGCCAACGTCCTGACTTTC
CASSSEGGGLAGGPPGANVLTF
>-|TRBJ1-2|TRBD1|TRBV5-1
TGCGCCAGCAGCTTGACAGGGGACCGCTATGGCTACACCTTC
CASSLTGDRYGYTF
>few|TRBJ1-3|-|TRBV10-1
TGCGCCAGCAGTGACGGACTCTCTGGAAACACCATATATTTT
CASSDGLSGNTIYF
>few|TRBJ2-4|TRBD2|TRBV5-1
TGCGCCAGCAGCAGCCCACTAGCGCCGCTAGCCAAAAACATTCAGTACTTC
CASSSPLAPLAKNIQYF
>-|TRBJ2-1|-|TRBV9
TGTGCCAGCAGCGGGGAGAGCGGGTCCTCCTACAATGAGCAGTTCTTC
CASSGESGSSYNEQFF
>-|TRBJ2-3|TRBD1|TRBV7-3
TGTGCCAGCTCCCGGGCAGGGGGCGTGACAGATACGCAGTATTTT
CASSRAGGVTDTQYF
>-|TRBJ2-7|TRBD2|TRBV7-8
TGTGCCAGCAGCTTGCGAGGACTAGTACTTCCCGAGCAGTACTTC
CASSLRGLVLPEQYF
>-|TRBJ2-2|-|TRBV2
TGTGCCAGCAGTGAACCAAACACCCTTCTGACCGGGGAGCTGTTTTTT
CASSEPNTLLTGELFF
>-|TRBJ2-7|TRBD1|TRBV28
TGTGCCAGCAGAAAGGGACAGGGGAGTAACGAGCAGTACTTC
CASRKGQGSNEQYF
>few|TRBJ2-2|-|TRBV5-1
TGCGCCAGCAGCTTGGACAGGGCGCATGCCGGGGAGCTGTTTTTT
CASSLDRAHAGELFF
>-|TRBJ1-2|-|TRBV28
TGTGCCAGCAGAGACCTGGGGGGGGAAGATGGCTACACCTTC
CASRDLGGEDGYTF
>once|TRBJ2-3|TRBD1|TRBV3-1/TRBV3-2
TGTGCCAGCAGAACATCACAGGGGGCAGATACGCAGTATTTT
CASRTSQGADTQYF
>-|TRBJ1-3|TRBD1|TRBV19
TGTGCCAGCCGTAGCCCCTATGGACAGGGAGGAGTCACCATATATTTT
CASRSPYGQGGVTIYF
>-|TRBJ1-1|TRBD1|TRBV7-2
TGTGCCAGCAGCACGCGGACAGGGACGAACACTGAAGCTTTCTTT
CASSTRTGTNTEAFF
>-|TRBJ2-7|TRBD2|TRBV2
TGTGCCAGCAGGGGCGGACTAGCGGCCGCCTACGAGCAGTACTTC
CASRGGLAAAYEQYF
>-|TRBJ2-3|-|TRBV24-1
TGTGCCACCAGTGACGGAGGGGTAGGCACAGATACGCAGTATTTT
CATSDGGVGTDTQYF
>-|TRBJ1-1|-|TRBV5-4
TGTGCCAGCAGCTTGTTCGGGAACACTGAAGCTTTCTTT
CASSLFGNTEAFF
>-|TRBJ1-2|TRBD1|TRBV19
TGTGCCAGTAGTACAGACAGGGGTCCAGTCCGGTACTATGGCTACACCTTC
CASSTDRGPVRYYGYTF
>-|TRBJ1-6|-|TRBV27
TGTGCCAGCAGTTTATCGGCGGGGACGCCTAATTCACCCCTCCACTTT
CASSLSAGTPNSPLHF
>once|TRBJ2-1|-|TRBV30
TGTGCCTGGAGTACCCTCGCGGCCTACGGTGAGCAGTTCTTC
CAWSTLAAYGEQFF
>-|TRBJ1-6|-|TRBV14
TGTGCCAGCAGCCCAACAGAGTTTAATTCACCCCTCCACTTT
CASSPTEFNSPLHF
>few|TRBJ2-1|TRBD2|TRBV7-9
TGTGCCAGCAGCTTAGGCGGGGGGTGGCTCAATGAGCAGTTCTTC
CASSLGGGWLNEQFF
>-|TRBJ1-1|TRBD1|TRBV12-5
TGTGCTATTCGGAAGGGGGCTGGAACTGAAGCTTTCTTT
CAIRKGAGTEAFF
>-|TRBJ2-7|TRBD1|TRBV19
TGTGCCAGTAGCGGCAGGGGGCGCCCCGAGCAGTACTTC
CASSGRGRPEQYF
>-|TRBJ1-2|-|TRBV9
TGTGCCAGCAGCGTAGCTCAGGGGCAGGCGGGTGGCTACACCTTC
CASSVAQGQAGGYTF
>-|TRBJ2-7|TRBD1|TRBV2
TGTGCCAGCAGTGGACAGGGCCCCTACGAGCAGTACTTC
CASSGQGPYEQYF
>-|TRBJ2-2|TRBD2|TRBV5-1
TGCGCCAGCAGCTTGGCCGGACTCGCGGGGGGGCTCGGCGGGGAGCTGTTTTTT
CASSLAGLAGGLGGELFF
>-|TRBJ1-5|-|TRBV6-2/TRBV6-3
TGTGCCAGCAGCCCCGTCGGGGTTTATAGCAATCAGCCCCAGCATTTT
CASSPVGVYSNQPQHF